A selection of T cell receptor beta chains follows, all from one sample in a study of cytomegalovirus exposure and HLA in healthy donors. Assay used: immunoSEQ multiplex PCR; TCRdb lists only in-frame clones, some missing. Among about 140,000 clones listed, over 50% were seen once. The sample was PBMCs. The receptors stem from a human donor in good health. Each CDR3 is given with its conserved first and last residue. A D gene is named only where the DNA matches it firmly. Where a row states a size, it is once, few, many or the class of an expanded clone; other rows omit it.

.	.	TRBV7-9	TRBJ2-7	TGTGCCAGCATCCTTGGGGGACACAACTACGAGCAGTACTTC	CASILGGHNYEQYF
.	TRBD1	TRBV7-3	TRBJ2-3	TGTGCCAGCAGCCCTACAGGGGACCCTTGGGTAACAGATACACAGTATTTT	CASSPTGDPWVTDTQYF
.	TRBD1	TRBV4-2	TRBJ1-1	TGTGCCAGCAGCACAGGGGTGGAAGCTTTCTTT	CASSTGVEAFF
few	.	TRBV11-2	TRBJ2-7	TGTGCCAGCAGCTTAGACGGCGGGAAGATGGCGTACGAGCAGTACTTC	CASSLDGGKMAYEQYF
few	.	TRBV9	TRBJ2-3	TGTGCCAGCAGCTCCCACCCAGGGCGGGATACGCAGTATTTT	CASSSHPGRDTQYF
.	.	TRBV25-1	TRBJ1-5	TGTGCCAGCAGCAACCAGGGCAATCAGCCCCAGCATTTT	CASSNQGNQPQHF
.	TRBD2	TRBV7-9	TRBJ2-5	TGTGCCAGCAGCTTAGGCGGGAGAGCATCCTCTGAGCAGTACTTC	CASSLGGRASSEQYF
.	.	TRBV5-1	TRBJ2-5	TGCGCCAGCAGCTTTGAGGGTGAAGAGACCCAGTACTTC	CASSFEGEETQYF
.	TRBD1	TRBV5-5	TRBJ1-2	TGTGCCAGCAGCTCTCTTTGGGGCAGGGGGCTTGTCCAAGGCTACACCTTC	CASSSLWGRGLVQGYTF
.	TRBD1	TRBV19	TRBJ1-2	TGTGCCAGTAGTTCCAGACAGGGGTCCGGCTACACCTTC	CASSSRQGSGYTF
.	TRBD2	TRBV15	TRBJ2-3	TGTGCCACCAGCAGGGGGACTAGCGGGAGGCTAAGGGGGGATACGCAGTATTTT	CATSRGTSGRLRGDTQYF
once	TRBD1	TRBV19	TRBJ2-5	TGTGCCAGTAGTATGCGGCAGGGGGCTTGGGAGACCCAGTACTTC	CASSMRQGAWETQYF
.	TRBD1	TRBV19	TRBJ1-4	TGTGCCAGTACAGGGGGCTCGGTCACTAATGAAAAACTGTTTTTT	CASTGGSVTNEKLFF
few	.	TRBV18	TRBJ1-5	TGTGCCAGCTCACCGGATAGGGGGCAGCCCCAGCATTTT	CASSPDRGQPQHF
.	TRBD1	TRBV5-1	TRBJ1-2	TGCGCCAGCAGCCCCGGACAGGGGGCGACGGGCTATGGCTACACCTTC	CASSPGQGATGYGYTF
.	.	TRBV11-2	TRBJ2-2	TGTGCCAGCAGCTTAACCGGGGGAAGCACCGGGGAGCTGTTTTTT	CASSLTGGSTGELFF
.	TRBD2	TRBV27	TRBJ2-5	TGTGCCAGCAGTCCCTGGACTAGCGGGAGGCCGGCGTACTTC	CASSPWTSGRPAYF
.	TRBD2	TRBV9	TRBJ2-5	TGTGCCAGCAGCGTAGGAGCGGGAGGAGGGTCGGAGACCCAGTACTTC	CASSVGAGGGSETQYF
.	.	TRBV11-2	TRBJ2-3	TGTGCCAGCAGCCGGCGGCGGGGGCTCCCGGATACGCAGTATTTT	CASSRRRGLPDTQYF
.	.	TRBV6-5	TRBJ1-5	TGTGCCAGCAGAGCAGGGATGTATAGCAATCAGCCCCAGCATTTT	CASRAGMYSNQPQHF
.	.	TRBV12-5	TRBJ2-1	TGTGCTAGTGGTTCAGCAGGGGCTGAGCAGTTCTTC	CASGSAGAEQFF
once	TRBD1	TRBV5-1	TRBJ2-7	TGCGCCAGCAGCACGGACAGGGCGCTCGAGCAGTACTTC	CASSTDRALEQYF
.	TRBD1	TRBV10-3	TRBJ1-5	TGTGCCATCAGTGAAAGGACAGGGGGCAATCAGCCCCAGCATTTT	CAISERTGGNQPQHF
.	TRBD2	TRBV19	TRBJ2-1	TGTGCCAGTAGTATGTTGACTAGCGGGAGGAGTGAGCAGTTCTTC	CASSMLTSGRSEQFF
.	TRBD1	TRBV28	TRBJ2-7	TGTGCCAGCCGGGGACAGGCTGGCAACGAGCAGTACTTC	CASRGQAGNEQYF
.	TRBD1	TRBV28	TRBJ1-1	TGTGCCAGCAGTTTATACAGGGGGAACGGAGCTTTCTTT	CASSLYRGNGAFF
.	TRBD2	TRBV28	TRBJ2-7	TGTGCCAGCAGTTGGCGGGAGACCGCCTACGAGCAGTACTTC	CASSWRETAYEQYF
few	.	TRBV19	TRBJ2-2	TGTGCCAGTACCCCCACCGAGGGGGTTAGGACCGGGGAGCTGTTTTTT	CASTPTEGVRTGELFF
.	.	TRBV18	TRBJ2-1	TGTGCCAGCTCACTACGCCAGGTACGCTCCTACAATGAGCAGTTCTTC	CASSLRQVRSYNEQFF
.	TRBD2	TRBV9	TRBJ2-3	TGTGCCAGCAGCGCCGGGGGGGATACGCAGTATTTT	CASSAGGDTQYF
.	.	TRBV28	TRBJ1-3	TGTGCCAGCAGTCGGGGGGTTAACGGAAACACCATATATTTT	CASSRGVNGNTIYF
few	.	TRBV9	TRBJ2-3	TGTGCCAGCAGCGCCGTAAGCGGAGAGCTCACAGATACGCAGTATTTT	CASSAVSGELTDTQYF
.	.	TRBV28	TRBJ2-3	TGTGCCAGCAGTTTTACGGGGTCCCCAGATACGCAGTATTTT	CASSFTGSPDTQYF
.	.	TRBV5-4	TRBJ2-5	TGTGCCAGCAGCCCGAGGACAGTAAATCAAGAGACCCAGTACTTC	CASSPRTVNQETQYF
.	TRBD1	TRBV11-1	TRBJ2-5	TGTGCCAGCAGACCAAGACAGGGGGCGGGGGAGACCCAGTACTTC	CASRPRQGAGETQYF